This T cell receptor (beta chain) was recorded in a study of shared clonotypes between healthy human individuals. Germline-derived CDR1 and CDR2 are SGHNT and YYREEE (reference sequence). The CDR3 has 14 amino acids. With 0 bases removed from V and 4 bases from J, the gap between germline ends came to 8 bases. Sequenced by immunoSEQ multiplex PCR; TCRdb stores in-frame clones only, minus some. The sample records over a million clones, under 99% being singletons. The sequence came from a man aged 25-45 years in good health. This chain links TRBV5-4 with TRBJ1-3, with D hard to call. Sequencing was performed on naive CD4+ T cells sorted from blood. The subset here: CD45RA+ positively selected. In nucleotides, the CDR3 is TGTGCCAGCAGCTTGGGAGCGATCGGAAACACCATATATTTT. The encoded protein is CASSLGAIGNTIYF. The whole variable domain, filled in from reference TRBV5-4 and TRBJ1-3, reads ETGVTQSPTHLIKTRGQQVTLRCSSQSGHNTVSWYQQALGQGPQFIFQYYREEENGRGNFPPRFSGLQFPNYSSELNVNALELDDSALYLCASSLGAIGNTIYFGEGSWLTVV.